The clone carrying this TCR beta chain was counted only a few times. The antigen is undetermined. This specimen comes from a study of Graves' ophthalmopathy and Graves' hyperthyroidism. RNA transcripts served as template for amplifying TCR beta CDR3 sequences. Following a first-round RT-PCR that used HTBI primers, a second-round multiplex PCR was carried out. TCRdb redid the calling of the multiplex PCR reads with MiXCR, one entry per CDR3 protein. In the table there are under 400,000 distinct CDR3 sequences, 15% to 20% of which are singletons. Germline V gene lookup returns CDR1 SGHAT and CDR2 FQNNGV. This CDR3 is 16 amino acids long. Trimming took 5 bases from V and 4 from J; bases not matched to a gene: 6. As diagnostic evidence, clinical symptoms, serum thyroxine, TRAb, thyroid ultrasound and orbital computed tomography were relied upon. Findings and caveats of the study: In predicting ophthalmopathy progression, the model reached about 69% sensitivity and approximately 72% specificity. Blood also held most thyroid clonotypes expanded above 0.001 frequency.

The receptor was isolated from an adult man with Graves' ophthalmopathy. Sequenced sample: peripheral blood. The chain recombines TRBV11-2 with TRBJ2-2, with 11 nucleotides matching TRBD1. The CDR3 DNA follows: TGTGCCAGCAGCCGCGCTGGGACAGGGGGCACCGGGGAGCTGTTTTTT. Encoded protein: CASSRAGTGGTGELFF.